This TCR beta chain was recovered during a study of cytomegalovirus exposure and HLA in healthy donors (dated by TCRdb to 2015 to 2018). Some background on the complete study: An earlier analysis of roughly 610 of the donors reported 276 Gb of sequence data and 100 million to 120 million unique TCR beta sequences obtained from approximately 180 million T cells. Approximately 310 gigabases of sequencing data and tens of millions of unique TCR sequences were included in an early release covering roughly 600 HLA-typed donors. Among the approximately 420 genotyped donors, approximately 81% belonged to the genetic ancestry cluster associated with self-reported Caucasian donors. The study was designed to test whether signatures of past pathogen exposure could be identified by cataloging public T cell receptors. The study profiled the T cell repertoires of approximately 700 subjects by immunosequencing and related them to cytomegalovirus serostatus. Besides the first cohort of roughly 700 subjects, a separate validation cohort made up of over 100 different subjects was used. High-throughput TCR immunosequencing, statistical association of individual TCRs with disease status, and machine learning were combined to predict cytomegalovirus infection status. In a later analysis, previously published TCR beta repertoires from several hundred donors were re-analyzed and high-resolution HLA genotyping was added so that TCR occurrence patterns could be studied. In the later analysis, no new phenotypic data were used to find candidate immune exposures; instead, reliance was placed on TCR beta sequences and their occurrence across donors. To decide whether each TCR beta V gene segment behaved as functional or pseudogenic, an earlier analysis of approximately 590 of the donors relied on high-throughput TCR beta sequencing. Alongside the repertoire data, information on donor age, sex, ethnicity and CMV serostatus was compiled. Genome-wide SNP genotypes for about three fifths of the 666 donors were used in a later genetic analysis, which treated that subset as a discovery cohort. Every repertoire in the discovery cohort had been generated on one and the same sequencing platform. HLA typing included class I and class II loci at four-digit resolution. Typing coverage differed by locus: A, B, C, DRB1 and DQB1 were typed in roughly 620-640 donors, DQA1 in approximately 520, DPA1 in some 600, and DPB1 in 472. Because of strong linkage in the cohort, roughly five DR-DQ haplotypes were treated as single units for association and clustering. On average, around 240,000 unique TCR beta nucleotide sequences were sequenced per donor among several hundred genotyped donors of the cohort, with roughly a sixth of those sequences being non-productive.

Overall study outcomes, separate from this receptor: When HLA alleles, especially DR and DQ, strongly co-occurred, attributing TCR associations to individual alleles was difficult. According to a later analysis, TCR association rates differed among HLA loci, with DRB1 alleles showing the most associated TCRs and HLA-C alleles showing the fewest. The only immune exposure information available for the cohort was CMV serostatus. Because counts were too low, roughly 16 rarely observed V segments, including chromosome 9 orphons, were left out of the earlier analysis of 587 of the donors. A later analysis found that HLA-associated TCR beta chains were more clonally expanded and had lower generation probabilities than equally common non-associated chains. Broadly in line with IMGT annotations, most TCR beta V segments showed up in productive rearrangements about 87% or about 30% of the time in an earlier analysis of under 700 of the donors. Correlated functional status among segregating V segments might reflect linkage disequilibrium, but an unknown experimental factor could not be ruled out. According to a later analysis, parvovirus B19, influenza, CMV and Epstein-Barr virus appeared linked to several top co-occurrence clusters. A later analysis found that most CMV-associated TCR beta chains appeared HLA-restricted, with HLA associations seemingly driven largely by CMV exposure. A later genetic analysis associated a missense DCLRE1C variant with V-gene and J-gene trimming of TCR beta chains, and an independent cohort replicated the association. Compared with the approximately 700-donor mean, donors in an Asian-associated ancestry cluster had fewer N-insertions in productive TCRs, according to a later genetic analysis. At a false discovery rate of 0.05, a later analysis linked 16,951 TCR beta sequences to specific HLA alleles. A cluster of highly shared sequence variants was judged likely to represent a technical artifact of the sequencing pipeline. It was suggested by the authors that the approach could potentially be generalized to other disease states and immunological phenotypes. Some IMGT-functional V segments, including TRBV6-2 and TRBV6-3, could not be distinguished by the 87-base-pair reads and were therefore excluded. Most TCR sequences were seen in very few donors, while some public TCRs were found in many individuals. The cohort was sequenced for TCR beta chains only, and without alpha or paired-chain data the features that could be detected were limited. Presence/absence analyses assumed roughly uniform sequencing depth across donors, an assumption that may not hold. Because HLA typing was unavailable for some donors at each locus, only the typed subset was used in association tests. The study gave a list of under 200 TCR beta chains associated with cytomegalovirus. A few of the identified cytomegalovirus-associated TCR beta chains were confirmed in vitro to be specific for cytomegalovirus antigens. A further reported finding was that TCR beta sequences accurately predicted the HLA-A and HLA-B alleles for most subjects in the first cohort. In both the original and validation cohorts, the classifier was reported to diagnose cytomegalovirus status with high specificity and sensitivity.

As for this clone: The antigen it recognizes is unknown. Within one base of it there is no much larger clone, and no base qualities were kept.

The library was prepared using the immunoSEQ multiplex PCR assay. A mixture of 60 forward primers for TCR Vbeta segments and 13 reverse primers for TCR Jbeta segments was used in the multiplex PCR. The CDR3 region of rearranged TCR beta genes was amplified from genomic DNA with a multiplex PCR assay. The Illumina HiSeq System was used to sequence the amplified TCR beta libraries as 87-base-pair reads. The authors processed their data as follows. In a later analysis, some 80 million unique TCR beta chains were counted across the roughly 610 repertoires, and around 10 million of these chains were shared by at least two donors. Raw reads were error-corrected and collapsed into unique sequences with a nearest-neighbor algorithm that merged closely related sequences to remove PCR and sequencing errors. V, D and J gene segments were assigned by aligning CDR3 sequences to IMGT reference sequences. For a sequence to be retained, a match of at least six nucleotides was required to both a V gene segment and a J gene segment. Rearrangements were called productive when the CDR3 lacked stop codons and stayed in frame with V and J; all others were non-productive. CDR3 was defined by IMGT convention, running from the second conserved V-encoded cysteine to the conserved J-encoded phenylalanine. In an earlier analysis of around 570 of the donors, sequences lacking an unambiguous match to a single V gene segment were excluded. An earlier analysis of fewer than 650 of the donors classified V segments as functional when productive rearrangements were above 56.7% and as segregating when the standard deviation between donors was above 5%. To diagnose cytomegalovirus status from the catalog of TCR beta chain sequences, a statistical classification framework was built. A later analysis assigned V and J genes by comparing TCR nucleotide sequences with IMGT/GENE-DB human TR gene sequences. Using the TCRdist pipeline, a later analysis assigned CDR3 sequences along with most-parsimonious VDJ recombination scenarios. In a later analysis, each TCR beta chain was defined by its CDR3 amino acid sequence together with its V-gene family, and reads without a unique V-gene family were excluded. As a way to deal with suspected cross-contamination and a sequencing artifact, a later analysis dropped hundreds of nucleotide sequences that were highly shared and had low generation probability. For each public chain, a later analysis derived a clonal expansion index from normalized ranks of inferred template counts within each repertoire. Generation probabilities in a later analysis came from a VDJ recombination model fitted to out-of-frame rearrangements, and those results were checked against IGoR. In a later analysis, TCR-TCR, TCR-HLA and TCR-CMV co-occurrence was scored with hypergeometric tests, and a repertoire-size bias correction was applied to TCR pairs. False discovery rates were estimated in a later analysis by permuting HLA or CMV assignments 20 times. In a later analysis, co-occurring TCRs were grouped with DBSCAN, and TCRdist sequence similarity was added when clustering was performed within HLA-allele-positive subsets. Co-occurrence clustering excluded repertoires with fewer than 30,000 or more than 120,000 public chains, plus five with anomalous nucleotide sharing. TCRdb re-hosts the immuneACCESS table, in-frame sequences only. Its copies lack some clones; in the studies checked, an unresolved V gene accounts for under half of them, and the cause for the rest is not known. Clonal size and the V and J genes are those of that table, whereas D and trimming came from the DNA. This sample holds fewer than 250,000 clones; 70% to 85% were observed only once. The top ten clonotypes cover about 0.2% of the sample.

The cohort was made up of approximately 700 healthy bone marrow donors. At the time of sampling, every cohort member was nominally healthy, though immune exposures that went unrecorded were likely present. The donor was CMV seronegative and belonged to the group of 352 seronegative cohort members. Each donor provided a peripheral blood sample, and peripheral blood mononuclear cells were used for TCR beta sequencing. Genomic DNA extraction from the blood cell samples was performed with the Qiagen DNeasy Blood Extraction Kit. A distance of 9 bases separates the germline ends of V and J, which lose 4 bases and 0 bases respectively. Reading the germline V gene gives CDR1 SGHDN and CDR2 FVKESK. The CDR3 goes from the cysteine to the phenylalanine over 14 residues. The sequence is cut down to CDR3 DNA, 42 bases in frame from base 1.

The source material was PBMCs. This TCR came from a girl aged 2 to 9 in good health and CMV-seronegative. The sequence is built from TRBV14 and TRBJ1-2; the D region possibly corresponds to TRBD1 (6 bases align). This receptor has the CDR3 CASSPRQANYGYTF. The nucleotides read TGTGCCAGCAGCCCTAGACAGGCTAACTATGGCTACACCTTC. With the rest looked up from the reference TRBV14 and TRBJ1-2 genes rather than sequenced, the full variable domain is EAGVTQFPSHSVIEKGQTVTLRCDPISGHDNLYWYRRVMGKEIKFLLHFVKESKQDESGMPNNRFLAERTGGTYSTLKVQPAELEDSGVYFCASSPRQANYGYTFGSGTRLTVV.